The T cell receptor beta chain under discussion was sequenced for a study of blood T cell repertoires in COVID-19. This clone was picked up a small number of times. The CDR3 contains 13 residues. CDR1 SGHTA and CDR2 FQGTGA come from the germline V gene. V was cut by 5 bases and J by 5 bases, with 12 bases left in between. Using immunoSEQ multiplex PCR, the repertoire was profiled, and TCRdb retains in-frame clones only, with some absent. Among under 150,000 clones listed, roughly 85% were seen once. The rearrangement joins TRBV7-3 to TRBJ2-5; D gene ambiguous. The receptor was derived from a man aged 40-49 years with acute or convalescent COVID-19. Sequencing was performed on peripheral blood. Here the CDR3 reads CASSTFLGETQYF. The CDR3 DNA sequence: TGTGCCAGCAGCACCTTTCTCGGGGAGACCCAGTACTTC.